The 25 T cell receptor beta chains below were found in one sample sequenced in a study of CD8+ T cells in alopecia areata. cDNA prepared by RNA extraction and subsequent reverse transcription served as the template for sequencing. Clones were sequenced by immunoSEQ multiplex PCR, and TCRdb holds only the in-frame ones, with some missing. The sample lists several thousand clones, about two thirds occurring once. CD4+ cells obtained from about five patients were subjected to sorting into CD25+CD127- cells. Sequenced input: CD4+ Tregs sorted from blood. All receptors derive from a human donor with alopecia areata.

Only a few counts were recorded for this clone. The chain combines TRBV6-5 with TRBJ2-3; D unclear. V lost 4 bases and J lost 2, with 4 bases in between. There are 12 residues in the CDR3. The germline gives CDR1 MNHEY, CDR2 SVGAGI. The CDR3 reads CASSSYTDTQYF. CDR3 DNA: TGTGCCAGCAGTTCCTACACAGATACGCAGTATTTT.

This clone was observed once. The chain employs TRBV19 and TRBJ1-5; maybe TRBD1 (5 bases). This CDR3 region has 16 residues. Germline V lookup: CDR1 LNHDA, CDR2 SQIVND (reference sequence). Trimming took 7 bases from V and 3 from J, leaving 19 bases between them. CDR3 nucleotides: TGTGCCAGTAACAGCATGGGGGAAGGTTACAATCAGCCCCAGCATTTT. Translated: CASNSMGEGYNQPQHF.

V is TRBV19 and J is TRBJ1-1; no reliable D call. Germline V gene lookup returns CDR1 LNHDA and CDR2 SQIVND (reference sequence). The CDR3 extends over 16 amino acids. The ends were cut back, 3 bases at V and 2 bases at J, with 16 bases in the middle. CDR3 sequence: CASSIFPLRANTEAFF. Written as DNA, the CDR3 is TGTGCCAGTAGTATTTTTCCGTTGCGGGCAAACACTGAAGCTTTCTTT. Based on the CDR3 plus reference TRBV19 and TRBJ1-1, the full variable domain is DGGITQSPKYLFRKEGQNVTLSCEQNLNHDAMYWYRQDPGQGLRLIYYSQIVNDFQKGDIAEGYSVSREKKESFPLTVTSAQKNPTAFYLCASSIFPLRANTEAFFGQGTRLTVV.

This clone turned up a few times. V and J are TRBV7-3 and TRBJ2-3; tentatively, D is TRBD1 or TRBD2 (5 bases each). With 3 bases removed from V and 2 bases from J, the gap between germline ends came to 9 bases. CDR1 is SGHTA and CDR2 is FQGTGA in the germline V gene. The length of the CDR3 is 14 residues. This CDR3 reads CASSFMGVTDTQYF. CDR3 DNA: TGTGCCAGCAGCTTTATGGGGGTCACAGATACGCAGTATTTT.

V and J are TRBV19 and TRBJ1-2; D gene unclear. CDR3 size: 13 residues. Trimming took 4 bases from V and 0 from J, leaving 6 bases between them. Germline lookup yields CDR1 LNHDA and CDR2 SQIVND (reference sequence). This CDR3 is CASSREPNYGYTF. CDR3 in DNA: TGTGCCAGTAGTAGGGAGCCTAACTATGGCTACACCTTC.

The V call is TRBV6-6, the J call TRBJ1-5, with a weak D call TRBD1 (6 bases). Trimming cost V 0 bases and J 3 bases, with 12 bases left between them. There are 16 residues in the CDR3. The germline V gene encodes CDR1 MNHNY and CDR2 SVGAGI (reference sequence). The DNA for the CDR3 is TGTGCCAGCAGTTACTCCAGAACAGGGTACAATCAGCCCCAGCATTTT. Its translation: CASSYSRTGYNQPQHF.

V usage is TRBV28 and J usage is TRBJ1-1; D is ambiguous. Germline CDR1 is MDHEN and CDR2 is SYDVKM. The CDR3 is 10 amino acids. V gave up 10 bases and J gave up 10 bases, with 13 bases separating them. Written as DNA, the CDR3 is TGTGCCACCTTGAAATCGGGAGCTTTCTTT. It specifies CATLKSGAFF.

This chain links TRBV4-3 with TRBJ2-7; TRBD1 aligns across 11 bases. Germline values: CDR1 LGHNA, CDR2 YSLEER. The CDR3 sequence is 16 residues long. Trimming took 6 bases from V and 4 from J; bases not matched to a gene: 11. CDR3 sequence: CASRRIRDRGRYEQYF. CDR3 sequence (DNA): TGCGCCAGCAGACGAATCAGGGACAGGGGGAGGTACGAGCAGTACTTC.

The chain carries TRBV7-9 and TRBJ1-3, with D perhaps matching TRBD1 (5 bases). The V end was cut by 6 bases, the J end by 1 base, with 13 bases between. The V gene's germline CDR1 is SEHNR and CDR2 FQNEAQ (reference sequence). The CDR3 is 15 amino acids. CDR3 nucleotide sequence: TGTGCCAGCAGTCGACAGACCCGTTCTGGAAACACCATATATTTT. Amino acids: CASSRQTRSGNTIYF.

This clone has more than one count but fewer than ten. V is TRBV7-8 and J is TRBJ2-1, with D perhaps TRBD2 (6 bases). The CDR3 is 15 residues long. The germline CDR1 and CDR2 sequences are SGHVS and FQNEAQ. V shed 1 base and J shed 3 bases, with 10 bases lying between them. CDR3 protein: CASSLVAGFYNEQFF. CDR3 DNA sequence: TGTGCCAGCAGCTTAGTGGCGGGGTTCTACAATGAGCAGTTCTTC.

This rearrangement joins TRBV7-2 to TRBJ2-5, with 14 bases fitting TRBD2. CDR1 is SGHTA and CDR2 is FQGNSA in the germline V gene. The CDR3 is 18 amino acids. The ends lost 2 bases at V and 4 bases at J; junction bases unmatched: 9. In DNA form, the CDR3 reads TGTGCCAGCAGCTTATTTGGGACTAGCGGGAGTTTTACAGAGACCCAGTACTTC. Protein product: CASSLFGTSGSFTETQYF.

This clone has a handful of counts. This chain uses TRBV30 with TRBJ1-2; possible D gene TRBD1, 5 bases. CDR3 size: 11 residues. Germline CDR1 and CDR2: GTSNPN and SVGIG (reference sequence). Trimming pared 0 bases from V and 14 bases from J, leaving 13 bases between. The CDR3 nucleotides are TGTGCCTGGAGTGTAGTAGTTGAGGGGACCTTC. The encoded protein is CAWSVVVEGTF.

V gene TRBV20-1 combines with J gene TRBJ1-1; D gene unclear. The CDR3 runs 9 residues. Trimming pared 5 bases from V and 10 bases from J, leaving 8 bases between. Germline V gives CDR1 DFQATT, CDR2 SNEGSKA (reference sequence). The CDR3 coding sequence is TGCAGTGCTGCCCGGCGAGCTTTCTTT. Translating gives CSAARRAFF.

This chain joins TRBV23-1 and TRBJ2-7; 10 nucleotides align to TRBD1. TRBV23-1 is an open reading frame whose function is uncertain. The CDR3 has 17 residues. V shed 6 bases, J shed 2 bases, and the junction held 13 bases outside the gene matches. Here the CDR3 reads CASSQEGYDRGPYEQYF. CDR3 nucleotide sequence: TGCGCCAGCAGCCAAGAGGGGTATGACAGGGGGCCCTACGAGCAGTACTTC.

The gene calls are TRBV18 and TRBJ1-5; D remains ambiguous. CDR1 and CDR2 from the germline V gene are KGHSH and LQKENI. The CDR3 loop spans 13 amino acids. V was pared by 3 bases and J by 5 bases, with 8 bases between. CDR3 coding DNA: TGTGCCAGCTCACCGGGAAACTATCAGCCCCAGCATTTT. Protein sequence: CASSPGNYQPQHF.

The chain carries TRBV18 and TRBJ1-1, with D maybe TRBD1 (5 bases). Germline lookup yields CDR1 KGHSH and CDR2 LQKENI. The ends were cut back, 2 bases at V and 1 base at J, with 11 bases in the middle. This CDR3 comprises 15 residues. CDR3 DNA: TGTGCCAGCTCACCAAGGGCAGGGCGGAACACTGAAGCTTTCTTT. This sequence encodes CASSPRAGRNTEAFF. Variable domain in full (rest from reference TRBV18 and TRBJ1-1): NAGVMQNPRHLVRRRGQEARLRCSPMKGHSHVYWYRQLPEEGLKFMVYLQKENIIDESGMPKERFSAEFPKEGPSILRIQQVVRGDSAAYFCASSPRAGRNTEAFFGQGTRLTVV.

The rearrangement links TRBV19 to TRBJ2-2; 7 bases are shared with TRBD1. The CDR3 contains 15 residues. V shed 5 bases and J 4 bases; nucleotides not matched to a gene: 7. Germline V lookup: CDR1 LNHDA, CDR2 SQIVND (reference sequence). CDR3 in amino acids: CASSATGVSTGELFF. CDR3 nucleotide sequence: TGTGCCAGTAGTGCCACAGGGGTCTCCACCGGGGAGCTGTTTTTT.

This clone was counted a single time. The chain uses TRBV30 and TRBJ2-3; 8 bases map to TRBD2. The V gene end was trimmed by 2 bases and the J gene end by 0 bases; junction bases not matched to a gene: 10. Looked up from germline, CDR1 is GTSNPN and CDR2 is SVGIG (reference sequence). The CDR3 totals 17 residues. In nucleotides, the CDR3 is TGTGCCTGGAGTATATCACTCGGGGGGGTTAGCACAGATACGCAGTATTTT. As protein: CAWSISLGGVSTDTQYF. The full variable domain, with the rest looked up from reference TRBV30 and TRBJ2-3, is SQTIHQWPATLVQPVGSPLSLECTVEGTSNPNLYWYRQAAGRGLQLLFYSVGIGQISSEVPQNLSASRPQDRQFILSSKKLLLSDSGFYLCAWSISLGGVSTDTQYFGPGTRLTVL.

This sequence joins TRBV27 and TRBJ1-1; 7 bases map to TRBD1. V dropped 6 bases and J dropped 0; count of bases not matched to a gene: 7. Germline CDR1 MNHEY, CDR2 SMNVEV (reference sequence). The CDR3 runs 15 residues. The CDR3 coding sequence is TGTGCCAGCAGCCGGGACAGAGCCATGAACACTGAAGCTTTCTTT. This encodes CASSRDRAMNTEAFF.

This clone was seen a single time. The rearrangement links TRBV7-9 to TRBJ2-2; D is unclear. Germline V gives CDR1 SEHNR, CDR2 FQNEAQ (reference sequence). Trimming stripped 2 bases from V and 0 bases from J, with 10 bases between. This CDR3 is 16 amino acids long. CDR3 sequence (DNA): TGTGCCAGCAGCTTAAGTTATAGTACGAACACCGGGGAGCTGTTTTTT. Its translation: CASSLSYSTNTGELFF.

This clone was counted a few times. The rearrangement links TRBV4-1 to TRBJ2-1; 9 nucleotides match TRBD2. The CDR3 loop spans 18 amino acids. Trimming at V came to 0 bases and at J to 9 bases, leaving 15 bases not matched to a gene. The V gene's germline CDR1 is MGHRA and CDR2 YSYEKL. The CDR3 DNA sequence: TGCGCCAGCAGCCAAGATCCCTCTCTGGCGGGAGGGCCTGTTGAGCAGTTCTTC. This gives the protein CASSQDPSLAGGPVEQFF.

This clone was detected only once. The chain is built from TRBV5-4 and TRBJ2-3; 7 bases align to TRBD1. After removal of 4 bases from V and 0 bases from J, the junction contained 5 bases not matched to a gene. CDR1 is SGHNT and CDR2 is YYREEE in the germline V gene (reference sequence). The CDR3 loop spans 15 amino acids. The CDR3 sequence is CASSRTGASTDTQYF. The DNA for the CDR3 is TGTGCCAGCAGCCGAACAGGGGCGAGCACAGATACGCAGTATTTT.

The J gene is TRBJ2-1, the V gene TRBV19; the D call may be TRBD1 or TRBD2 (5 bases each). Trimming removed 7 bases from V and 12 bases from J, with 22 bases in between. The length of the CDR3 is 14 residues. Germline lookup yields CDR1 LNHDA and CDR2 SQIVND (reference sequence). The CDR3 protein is CASNSRGPRDPQFF. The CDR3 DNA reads TGTGCCAGTAACTCAAGAGGGCCCCGGGACCCGCAGTTCTTC. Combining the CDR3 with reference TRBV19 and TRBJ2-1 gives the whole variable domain DGGITQSPKYLFRKEGQNVTLSCEQNLNHDAMYWYRQDPGQGLRLIYYSQIVNDFQKGDIAEGYSVSREKKESFPLTVTSAQKNPTAFYLCASNSRGPRDPQFFGPGTRLTVL.

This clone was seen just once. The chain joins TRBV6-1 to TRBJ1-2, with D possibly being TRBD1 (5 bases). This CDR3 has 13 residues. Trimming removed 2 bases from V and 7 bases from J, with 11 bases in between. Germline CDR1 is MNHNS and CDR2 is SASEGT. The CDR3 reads CASSEWGNGGYTF. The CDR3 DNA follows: TGTGCCAGCAGTGAATGGGGGAACGGTGGCTACACCTTC.

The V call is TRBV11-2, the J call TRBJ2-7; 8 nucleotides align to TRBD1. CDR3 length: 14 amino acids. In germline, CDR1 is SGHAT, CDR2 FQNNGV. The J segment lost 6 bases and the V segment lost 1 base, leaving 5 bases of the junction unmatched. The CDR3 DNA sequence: TGTGCCAGCAGCTTAGTGGACAGGGATGCCGAGCAGTACTTC. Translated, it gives CASSLVDRDAEQYF.